This T cell receptor (beta chain) was retrieved from a study of T-cell reconstitution after alpha-beta-depleted transplantation in children (dated by TCRdb to the mid-2010s). Regarding the study in general: Using TCR repertoire profiling, the study quantitatively followed how T-cell immune reconstitution unfolded in children after TCRalphabeta/CD19-depleted allogeneic hematopoietic cell transplantation.

Results the study describes overall, beyond this receptor: Over the following months the frequencies of hyperexpanded clones went down, and after one year T-cell counts and TCRbeta diversity were mostly credited to newly produced T cells. In some patients, the high TCRbeta diversity seen at day 60 was put down to recipient T cells and intrathymic progenitors that had survived conditioning. Apparently early alphabetaT-cell count recovery about two months after transplant reportedly relied on only several hundred rapidly expanded clones derived from non-depleted graft cells.

The library was generated by PCR. Sequencing took place on an Illumina HiSeq 2500. To normalize quantification of the TCRbeta repertoire, the TCR libraries were built with molecular barcoding that relied on unique molecular identifiers. The raw public data were reprocessed by TCRdb itself: fastp quality trimming at Q25, MiXCR clonotype calling, in-frame beta chains only. Rows are unified per CDR3 protein, each entry keeping the most common DNA and genes. The sample table lists about a million distinct CDR3 sequences, around 30% of them with a count of one. The top ten constitute roughly 31% of the sample. V sheds 2 bases and J sheds 3 bases, leaving 26 bases between their ends. Its CDR3 holds 20 amino acids, cysteine through phenylalanine. Just the 60-base CDR3 DNA is kept, in frame starting at base 1. The germline V gene (reference sequence) specifies SGHNT as CDR1 and YYREEE as CDR2. The treatment or condition label on this specimen signifies: allogeneic hematopoietic cell transplantation with graft depleted of TCRalphabeta T cells and CD19 B cells. TCRalphabeta/CD19-depleted allogeneic hematopoietic cell grafts were given to the transplant recipients, all of whom were children.

Details on this clonotype: Its antigen remains unidentified. Per-nucleotide qualities are absent, and no much larger clonotype sits a single base away.

The receptor's source is a boy under three years old who had a stem cell transplant for SCID, so the T cells may come from the graft donor. Recombination connected TRBV5-4 to TRBJ2-2; the D segment might be TRBD1 or TRBD2, since each matches 5 bases. The material sequenced was PBMCs, mostly from graft donor cells, taken 360 days after TCRalphabeta/CD19-depleted stem cell transplant. The CDR3 reads as follows: CASSFRPGQRSGVYTGELFF. The DNA sequence follows: TGTGCCAGCAGCTTTCGGCCGGGGCAGCGATCTGGGGTTTACACCGGGGAGCTGTTTTTT.